This T cell receptor beta chain was profiled in a study of blood T cell repertoires in COVID-19 (dated by TCRdb to the early 2020s). Regarding the complete study: Collaborator samples came from the United States, Italy and Spain and covered acute and convalescent phases of COVID-19. The material from the prospective study consisted of cDNA or gDNA derived from T cells, B-cell-depleted T cells, or PBMCs. Subjects who had been exposed to COVID-19, were actively infected with it, or had recovered from it provided the deeply sampled blood TCRbeta repertoires that made up the dataset. A freely available public database, intended as a resource for researchers studying the immune response to SARS-CoV-2, is where the repertoires were released. Samples came from the ongoing ImmuneRACE study (first 160 participants) plus 1,254 subjects from 6 global collaborators. A de-identified subject ID, COVID-19 status, age in years and sex were almost always included in the sample metadata. Where available, HLA class I and class II types were obtained from metadata supplied by the sample provider rather than from assay-based typing.

A distance of 16 bases separates the germline ends of V and J, which lose 1 base and 7 bases respectively. The CDR3 measures 15 amino acids from cysteine to phenylalanine. The entry retains the CDR3 DNA only, 45 bases that are in frame from base 1. As encoded in the germline V gene (reference sequence), CDR1 is LGHDT while CDR2 is YNNKEL. Participants in the prospective study were aged roughly 18 to 100 years, lived in 20 to 30 United States geographic areas, and enrolled through a virtual design. In the prospective study, cohorts were assigned on the basis of participant-reported clinical history obtained from a screening survey and a study questionnaire. A participant counted as exposed if, within 2 weeks of entering the study, that participant had been in contact with someone who had a PCR-confirmed or clinician-diagnosed COVID-19 case. Mobile phlebotomists in the prospective study collected whole blood, serum and a nasopharyngeal or oropharyngeal swab from every participant. Over a roughly 2-month period, participants in the prospective study had the option of providing additional blood draws and questionnaires. Before DNA extraction, prospective study blood samples were shipped either frozen or at room temperature.

Overall study results and their limits: The quantity of clinical and demographic metadata differed by source and by participant and was supplied without curation.

TCRbeta CDR3 regions were amplified from genomic DNA by means of the immunoSEQ Assay, a bias-controlled multiplex PCR. In the authors' own workflow: Nucleated cell counts per sample were estimated from amplification of reference gene primers within the assay. Sequence reads were collapsed and filtered to measure the absolute abundance of every unique TCRbeta CDR3 rearrangement. For each sample, productive Simpson clonality was calculated by taking the square root of Simpson's diversity index across productive rearrangements. The table comes from immuneACCESS by way of TCRdb, which keeps in-frame sequences with V and J called. Part of the clones is missing from these tables; in studies checked, under half for an unresolved V gene and the rest for unknown reasons. V, J and clone size derive from that table, while D and trimming were established from the DNA sequence. This sample holds 350,000 to 500,000 clones; about 88% were observed only once. The ten largest clones represent less than 1.5% of the sample.

On this clone: This receptor's antigen is unknown. Base qualities are missing; no much larger clone stands one base away.

The sequence joins TRBV3-1 (or the pseudogene TRBV3-2) to TRBJ1-2; the D gene is perhaps TRBD1, from 5 matching bases. The sample consisted of PBMCs or T cells enriched from blood (not recorded which). This receptor was obtained from a woman younger than 30 who had been exposed to COVID-19. The bases read TGTGCCAGCAGCCAAGTTAACACCTGGAGGGGTGGCTACACCTTC. This is translated as CASSQVNTWRGGYTF.